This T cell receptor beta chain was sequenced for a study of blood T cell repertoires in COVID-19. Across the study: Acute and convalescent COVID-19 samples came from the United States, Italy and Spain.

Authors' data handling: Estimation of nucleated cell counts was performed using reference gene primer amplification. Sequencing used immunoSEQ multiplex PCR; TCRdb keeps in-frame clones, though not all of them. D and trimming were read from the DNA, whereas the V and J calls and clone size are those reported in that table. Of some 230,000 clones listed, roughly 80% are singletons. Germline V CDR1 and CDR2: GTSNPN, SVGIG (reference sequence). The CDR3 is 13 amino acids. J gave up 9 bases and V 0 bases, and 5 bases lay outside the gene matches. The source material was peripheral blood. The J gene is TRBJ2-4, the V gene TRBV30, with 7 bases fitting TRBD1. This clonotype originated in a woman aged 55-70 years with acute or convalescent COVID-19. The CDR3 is CAWSVQPGGIQYF. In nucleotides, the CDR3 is TGTGCCTGGAGTGTACAGCCAGGGGGCATTCAGTACTTC.